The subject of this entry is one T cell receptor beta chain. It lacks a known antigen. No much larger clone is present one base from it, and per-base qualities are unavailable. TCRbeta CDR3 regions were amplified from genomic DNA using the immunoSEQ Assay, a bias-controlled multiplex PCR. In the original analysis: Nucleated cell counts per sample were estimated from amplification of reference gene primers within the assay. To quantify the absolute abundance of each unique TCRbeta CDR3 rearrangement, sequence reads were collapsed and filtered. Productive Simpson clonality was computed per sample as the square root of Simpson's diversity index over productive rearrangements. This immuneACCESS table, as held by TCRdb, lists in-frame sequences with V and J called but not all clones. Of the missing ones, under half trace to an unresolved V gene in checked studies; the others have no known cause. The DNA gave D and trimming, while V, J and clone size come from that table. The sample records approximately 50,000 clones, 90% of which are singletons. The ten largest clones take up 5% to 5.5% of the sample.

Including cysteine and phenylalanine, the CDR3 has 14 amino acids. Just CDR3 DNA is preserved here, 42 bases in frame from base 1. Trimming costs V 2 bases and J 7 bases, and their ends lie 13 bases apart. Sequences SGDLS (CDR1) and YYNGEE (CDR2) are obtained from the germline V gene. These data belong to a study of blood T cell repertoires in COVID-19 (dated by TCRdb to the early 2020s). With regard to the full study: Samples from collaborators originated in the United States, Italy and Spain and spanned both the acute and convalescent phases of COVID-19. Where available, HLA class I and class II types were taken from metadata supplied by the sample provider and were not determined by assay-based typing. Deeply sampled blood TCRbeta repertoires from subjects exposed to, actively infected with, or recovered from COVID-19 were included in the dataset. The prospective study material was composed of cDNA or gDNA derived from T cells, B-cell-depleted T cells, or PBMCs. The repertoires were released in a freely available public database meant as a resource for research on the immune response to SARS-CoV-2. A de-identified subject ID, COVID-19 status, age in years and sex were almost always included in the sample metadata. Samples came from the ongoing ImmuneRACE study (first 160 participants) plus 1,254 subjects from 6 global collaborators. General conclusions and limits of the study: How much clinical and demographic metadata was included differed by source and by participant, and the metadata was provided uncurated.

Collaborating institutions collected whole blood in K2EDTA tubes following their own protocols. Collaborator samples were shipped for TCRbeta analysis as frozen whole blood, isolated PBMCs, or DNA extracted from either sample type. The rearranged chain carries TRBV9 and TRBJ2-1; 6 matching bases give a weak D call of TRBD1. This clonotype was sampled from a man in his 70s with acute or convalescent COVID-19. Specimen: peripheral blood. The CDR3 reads CASSVTGRMNEQFF. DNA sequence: TGTGCCAGCAGCGTCACAGGGCGGATGAATGAGCAGTTCTTC.